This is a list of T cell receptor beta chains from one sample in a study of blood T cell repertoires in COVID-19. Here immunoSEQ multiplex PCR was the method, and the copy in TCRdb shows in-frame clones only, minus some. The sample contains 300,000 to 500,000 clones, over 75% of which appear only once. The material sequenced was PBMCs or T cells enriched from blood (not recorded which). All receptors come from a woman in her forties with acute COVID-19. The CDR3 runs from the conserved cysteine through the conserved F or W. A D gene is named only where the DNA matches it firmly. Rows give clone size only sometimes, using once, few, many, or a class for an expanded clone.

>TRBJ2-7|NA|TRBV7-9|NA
TGTGCCAGCCAGTCGCCCCGAAATTCTTGGTCGGGGGAGCAGTACTTC
CASQSPRNSWSGEQYF
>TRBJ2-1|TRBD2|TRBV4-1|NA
TGCGCCAGCAGCCCCCTACTTCGGACTAGCGTGGAGAATGAGCAGTTCTTC
CASSPLLRTSVENEQFF
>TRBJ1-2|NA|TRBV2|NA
TGTGCCAGCATACAGGTGGGCGGCTACACCTTC
CASIQVGGYTF
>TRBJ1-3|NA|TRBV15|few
TGTGCCACCAGCAGAGATCGACAGCCAGGGACCATATATTTT
CATSRDRQPGTIYF
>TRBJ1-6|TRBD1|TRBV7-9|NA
TGTGCCAGCAGCCCCGGGACAGGGTATTATAATTCACCCCTCCACTTT
CASSPGTGYYNSPLHF
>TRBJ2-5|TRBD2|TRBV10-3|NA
TGTGCCATCAGGGGAATGGGTAGCGGGGAGACCCAGTACTTC
CAIRGMGSGETQYF
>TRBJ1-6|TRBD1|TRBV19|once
TGTGCCAGTAGGCGGGACAGCTCCTATAATTCACCCCTCCACTTT
CASRRDSSYNSPLHF
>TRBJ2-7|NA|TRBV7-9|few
TGTGCCAGCAGCCCGAGCCAGGAACCCTCCTACGAGCAGTACTTC
CASSPSQEPSYEQYF
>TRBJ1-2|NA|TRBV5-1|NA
TGCGCCAGCAGCCCCCCGGGAGACTATGGCTACACCTTC
CASSPPGDYGYTF
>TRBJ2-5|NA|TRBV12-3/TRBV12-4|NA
TGTGCCAGCAGTTTAGTGGGGGGAGAGACCCAGTACTTC
CASSLVGGETQYF
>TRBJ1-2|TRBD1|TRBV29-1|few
TGCAGCGTTGGGACAGGGGCTAACTATGGCTACACCTTC
CSVGTGANYGYTF
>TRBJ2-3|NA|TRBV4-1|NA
TGCGCCAGCAGCCAGACTCTAGCTGCTCGCACAGATACGCAGTATTTT
CASSQTLAARTDTQYF
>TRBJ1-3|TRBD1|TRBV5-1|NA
TGCGCCAGCAGCTGGGGACAGCGCCACTCTGGAAACACCATATATTTT
CASSWGQRHSGNTIYF
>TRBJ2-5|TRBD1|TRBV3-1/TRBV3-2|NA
TGTGCCAGCAGCCAGGACAGGGGGAGGGAGACCCAGTACTTC
CASSQDRGRETQYF
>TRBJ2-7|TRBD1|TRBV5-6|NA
TGTGCCAGCAGCTTCGATGACAGGGGTCGCGAGCAGTACTTC
CASSFDDRGREQYF
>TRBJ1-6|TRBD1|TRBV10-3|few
TGTGCCATCAGTGAAAAGGGGACAGGGGGATATAATTCACCCCTCCACTTT
CAISEKGTGGYNSPLHF
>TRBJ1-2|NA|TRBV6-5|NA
TGTGCCAGCAGCCAAACCGGGACAAACTATGGCTACACCTTC
CASSQTGTNYGYTF
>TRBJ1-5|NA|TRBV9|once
TGTGCCAGCAGCCAATCCACAGGGCTGAGCAATCAGCCCCAGCATTTT
CASSQSTGLSNQPQHF
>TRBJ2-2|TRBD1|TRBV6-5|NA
TGTGCCAGCAGTCGGGACAGCGCGAACACCGGGGAGCTGTTTTTT
CASSRDSANTGELFF
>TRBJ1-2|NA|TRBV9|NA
TGTGCCAGCAGCGCCGGGGACACCACTTTTGGCTACACCTTC
CASSAGDTTFGYTF
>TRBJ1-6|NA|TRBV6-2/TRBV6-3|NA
TGTGCCAGCAGTTACCCCCGACAGGTCCTCAATTCACCCCTCCACTTT
CASSYPRQVLNSPLHF
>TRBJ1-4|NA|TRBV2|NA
TGTGCCAGCGTCGAATCAGGGTTCGGTGAAAAACTGTTTTTT
CASVESGFGEKLFF
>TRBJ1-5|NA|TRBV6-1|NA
TGTGCCAGCAGCTTAAATCAGCCCCAGCATTTT
CASSLNQPQHF
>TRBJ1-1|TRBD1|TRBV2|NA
TGTGCCAGCAGTGTTTGGAGACAGGGGTACACTGAAGCTTTCTTT
CASSVWRQGYTEAFF
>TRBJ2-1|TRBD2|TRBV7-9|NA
TGTGCCAGCAGCCCGGGGCTGTCTAGCGGGGGGGCGGCGCAGTTCTTC
CASSPGLSSGGAAQFF
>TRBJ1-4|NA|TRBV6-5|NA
TGTGCCAGCACCACCGGGAGGGTCGAAAAACTGTTTTTT
CASTTGRVEKLFF
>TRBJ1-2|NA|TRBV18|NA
TGTGCCAGCTCACCACGTGATACAGGTCTCTATGGCTACACCTTC
CASSPRDTGLYGYTF
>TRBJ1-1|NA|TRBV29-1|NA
TGCAGCGTCGACGCCCCGGGACTTGAAGCTTTCTTT
CSVDAPGLEAFF
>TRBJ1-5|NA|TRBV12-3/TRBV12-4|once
TGTGCCAGCACCCACAGGGTGAATCAGCCCCAGCATTTT
CASTHRVNQPQHF
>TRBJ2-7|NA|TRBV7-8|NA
TGTGCCAGCAGCTTAGGGTGGCGGGCCCGTTCCTACGAGCAGTACTTC
CASSLGWRARSYEQYF
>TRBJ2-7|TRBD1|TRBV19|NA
TGTGCCAGTAGTCCGAGCCGGGACAGTTACGAGCAGTACTTC
CASSPSRDSYEQYF
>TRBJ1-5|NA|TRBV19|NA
TGTGCCACCTGGGGGTTGGGGGGGTGGCAGCCCCAGCATTTT
CATWGLGGWQPQHF
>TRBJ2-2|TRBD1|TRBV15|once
TGTGCCACCAGCGAGACAGGGGGCGGGACCGGGGAGCTGTTTTTT
CATSETGGGTGELFF
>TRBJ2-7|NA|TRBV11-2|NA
TGTGCCAGCAGCTTATGGCAATCCTACGAGCAGTACTTC
CASSLWQSYEQYF
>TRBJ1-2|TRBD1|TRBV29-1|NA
TGCAGCGTTGGGACAGGGGGCTACTATGGCTACACCTTC
CSVGTGGYYGYTF
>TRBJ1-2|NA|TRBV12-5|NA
TGTGCTAGTGGTTTGGTAGGGGGGGATGGCGGCTACACCTTC
CASGLVGGDGGYTF
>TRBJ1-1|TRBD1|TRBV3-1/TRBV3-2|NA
TGTGCCAGCAGCCCGCGACAGGGACCTAACACTGAAGCTTTCTTT
CASSPRQGPNTEAFF
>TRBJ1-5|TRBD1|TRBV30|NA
TGTGCCTGGGGGACAGGGGGCGATCAGCCCCAGCATTTT
CAWGTGGDQPQHF
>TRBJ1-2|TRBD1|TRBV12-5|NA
TGTGCTAGTGGTTTGGAACAGGGGTGGAACTATGGCTACACCTTC
CASGLEQGWNYGYTF
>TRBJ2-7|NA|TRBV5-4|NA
TGTGCCAGCAGCCTCCAGGGCGGAACCTACGAGCAGTACTTC
CASSLQGGTYEQYF
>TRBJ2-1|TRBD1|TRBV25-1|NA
TGTGCCAGCAGTGAACCCGGGACAGGGGGCTTCGGTGAGCAGTTCTTC
CASSEPGTGGFGEQFF
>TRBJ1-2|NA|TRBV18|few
TGTGCCAGCTCACCACCTAGGACAGCGAACTATGGCTACACCTTC
CASSPPRTANYGYTF
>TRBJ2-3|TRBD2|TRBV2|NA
TGTGCCAGCAATGGACTAGCGGGGGCCGCCGGTGATACGCAGTATTTT
CASNGLAGAAGDTQYF
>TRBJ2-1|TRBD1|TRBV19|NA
TGTGCCAGTAACGGGGGGACAGGGGAGTTAGGGGCCTACAATGAGCAGTTCTTC
CASNGGTGELGAYNEQFF